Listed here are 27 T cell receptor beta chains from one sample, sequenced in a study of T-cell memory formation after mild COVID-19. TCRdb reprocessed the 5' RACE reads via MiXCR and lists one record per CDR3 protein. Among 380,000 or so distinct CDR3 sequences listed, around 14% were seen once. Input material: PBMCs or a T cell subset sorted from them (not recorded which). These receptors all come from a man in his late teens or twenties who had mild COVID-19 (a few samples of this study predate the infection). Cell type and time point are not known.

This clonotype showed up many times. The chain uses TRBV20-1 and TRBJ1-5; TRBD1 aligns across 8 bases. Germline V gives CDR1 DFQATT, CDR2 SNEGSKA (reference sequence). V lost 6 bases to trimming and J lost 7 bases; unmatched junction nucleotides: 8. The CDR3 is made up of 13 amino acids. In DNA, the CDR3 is TGCAGTGCACGGACAGGGAAGGACCAGCCCCAGCATTTT. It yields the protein CSARTGKDQPQHF.

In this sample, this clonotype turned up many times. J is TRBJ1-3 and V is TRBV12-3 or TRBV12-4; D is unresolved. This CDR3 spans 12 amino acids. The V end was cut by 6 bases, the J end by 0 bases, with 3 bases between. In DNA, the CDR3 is TGTGCCAGCAGGGGCTCTGGAAACACCATATATTTT. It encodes CASRGSGNTIYF.

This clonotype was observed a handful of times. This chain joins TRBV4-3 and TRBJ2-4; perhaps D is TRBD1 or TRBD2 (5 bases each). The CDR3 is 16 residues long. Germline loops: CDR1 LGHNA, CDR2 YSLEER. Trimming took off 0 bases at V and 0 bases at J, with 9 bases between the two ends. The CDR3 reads CASSQDRDLAKNIQYF. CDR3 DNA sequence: TGCGCCAGCAGCCAAGATCGGGACCTAGCCAAAAACATTCAGTACTTC.

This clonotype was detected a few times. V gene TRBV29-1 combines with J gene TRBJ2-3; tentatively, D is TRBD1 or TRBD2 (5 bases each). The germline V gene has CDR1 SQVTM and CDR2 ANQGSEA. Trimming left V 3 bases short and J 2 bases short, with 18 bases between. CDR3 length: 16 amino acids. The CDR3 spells CSVEGDLGGATDTQYF. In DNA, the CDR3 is TGCAGCGTTGAGGGGGACCTAGGTGGGGCCACAGATACGCAGTATTTT.

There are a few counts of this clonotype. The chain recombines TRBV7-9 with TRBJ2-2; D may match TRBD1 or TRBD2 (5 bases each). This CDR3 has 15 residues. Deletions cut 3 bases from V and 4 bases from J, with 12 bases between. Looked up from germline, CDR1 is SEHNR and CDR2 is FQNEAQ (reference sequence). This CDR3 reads CASSFSGRSTGELFF. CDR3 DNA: TGTGCCAGCAGCTTTTCGGGACGGAGCACCGGGGAGCTGTTTTTT.

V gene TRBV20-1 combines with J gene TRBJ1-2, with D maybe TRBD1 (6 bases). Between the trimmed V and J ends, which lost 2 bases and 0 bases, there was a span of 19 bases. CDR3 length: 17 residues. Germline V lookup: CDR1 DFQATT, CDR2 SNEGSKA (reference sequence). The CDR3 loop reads CSARSIRGGEANYGYTF. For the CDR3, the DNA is TGCAGTGCTAGATCAATCAGGGGCGGGGAAGCTAACTATGGCTACACCTTC.

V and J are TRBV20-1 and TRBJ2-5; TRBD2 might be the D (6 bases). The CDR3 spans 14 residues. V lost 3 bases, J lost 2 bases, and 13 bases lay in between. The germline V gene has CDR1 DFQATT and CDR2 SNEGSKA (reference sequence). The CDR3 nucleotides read TGCAGTGCTAGTCGGAGGGACTCACAAGAGACCCAGTACTTC. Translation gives CSASRRDSQETQYF.

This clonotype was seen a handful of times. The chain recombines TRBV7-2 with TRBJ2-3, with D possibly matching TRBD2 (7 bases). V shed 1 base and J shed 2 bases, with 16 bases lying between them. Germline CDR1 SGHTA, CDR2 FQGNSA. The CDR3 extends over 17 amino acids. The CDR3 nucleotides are TGTGCCAGCAGCTTAGGCCCGGCGGGGGCCCCCACAGATACGCAGTATTTT. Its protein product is CASSLGPAGAPTDTQYF. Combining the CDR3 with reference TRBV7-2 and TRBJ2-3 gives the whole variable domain GAGVSQSPSNKVTEKGKDVELRCDPISGHTALYWYRQSLGQGLEFLIYFQGNSAPDKSGLPSDRFSAERTGGSVSTLTIQRTQQEDSAVYLCASSLGPAGAPTDTQYFGPGTRLTVL.

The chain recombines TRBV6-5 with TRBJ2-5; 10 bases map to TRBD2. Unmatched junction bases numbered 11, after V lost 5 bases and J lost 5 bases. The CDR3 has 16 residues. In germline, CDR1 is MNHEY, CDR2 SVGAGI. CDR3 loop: CASSPNPGLAMETQYF. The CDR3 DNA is TGTGCCAGCAGTCCCAATCCGGGACTAGCGATGGAGACCCAGTACTTC.

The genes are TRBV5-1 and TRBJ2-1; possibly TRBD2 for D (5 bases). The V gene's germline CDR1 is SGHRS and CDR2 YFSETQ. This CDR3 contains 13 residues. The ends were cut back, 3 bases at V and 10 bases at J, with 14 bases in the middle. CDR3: CASSSGPSGEQFF. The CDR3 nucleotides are TGCGCCAGCAGCTCCGGCCCTTCGGGAGAGCAGTTCTTC.

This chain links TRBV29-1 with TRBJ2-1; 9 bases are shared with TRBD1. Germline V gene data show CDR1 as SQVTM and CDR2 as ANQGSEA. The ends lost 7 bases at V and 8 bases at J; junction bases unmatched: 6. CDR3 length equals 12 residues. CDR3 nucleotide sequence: TGCAGCGCCCGGACAGGGGAGTATGAGCAGTTCTTC. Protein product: CSARTGEYEQFF.

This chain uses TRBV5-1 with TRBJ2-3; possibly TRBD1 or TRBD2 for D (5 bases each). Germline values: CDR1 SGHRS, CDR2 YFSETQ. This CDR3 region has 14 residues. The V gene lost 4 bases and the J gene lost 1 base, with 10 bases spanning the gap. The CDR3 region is CASSGMGGTDTQYF. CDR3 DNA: TGCGCCAGCAGCGGGATGGGGGGCACAGATACGCAGTATTTT.

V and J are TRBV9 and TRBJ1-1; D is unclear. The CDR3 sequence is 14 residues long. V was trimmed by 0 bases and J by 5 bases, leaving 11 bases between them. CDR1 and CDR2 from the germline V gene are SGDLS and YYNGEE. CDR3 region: CASSVGVTGTEAFF. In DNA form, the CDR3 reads TGTGCCAGCAGCGTAGGGGTAACTGGAACTGAAGCTTTCTTT.

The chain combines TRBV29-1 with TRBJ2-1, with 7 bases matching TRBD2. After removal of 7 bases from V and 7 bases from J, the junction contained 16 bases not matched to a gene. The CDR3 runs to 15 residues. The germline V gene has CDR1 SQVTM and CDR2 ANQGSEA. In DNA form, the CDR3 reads TGCAGCGGGGACTCAGCGGGGTACCCGGGTAATGAGCAGTTCTTC. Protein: CSGDSAGYPGNEQFF.

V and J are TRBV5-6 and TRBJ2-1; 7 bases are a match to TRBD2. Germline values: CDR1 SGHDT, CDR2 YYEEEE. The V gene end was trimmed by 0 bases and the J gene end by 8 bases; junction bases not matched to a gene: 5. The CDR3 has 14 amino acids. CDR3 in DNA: TGTGCCAGCAGCTTGGGACTAGCTAGACATGAGCAGTTCTTC. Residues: CASSLGLARHEQFF.

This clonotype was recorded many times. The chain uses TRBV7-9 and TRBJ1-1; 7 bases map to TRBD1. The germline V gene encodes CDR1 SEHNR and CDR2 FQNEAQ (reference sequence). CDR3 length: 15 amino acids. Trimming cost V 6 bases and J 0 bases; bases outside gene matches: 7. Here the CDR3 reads CASSYTTGLNTEAFF. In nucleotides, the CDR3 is TGTGCCAGCAGTTATACGACAGGGCTGAACACTGAAGCTTTCTTT.

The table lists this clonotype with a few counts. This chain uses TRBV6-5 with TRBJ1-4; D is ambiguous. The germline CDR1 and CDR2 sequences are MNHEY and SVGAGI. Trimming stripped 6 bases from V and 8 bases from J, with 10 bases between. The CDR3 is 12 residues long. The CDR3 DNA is TGTGCCAGCAGGACGGGCAGGGAAAAACTGTTTTTT. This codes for CASRTGREKLFF.

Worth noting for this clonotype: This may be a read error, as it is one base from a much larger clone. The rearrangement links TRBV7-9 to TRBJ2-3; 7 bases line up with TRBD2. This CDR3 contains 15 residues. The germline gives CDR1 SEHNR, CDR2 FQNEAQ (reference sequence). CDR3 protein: CASSLAGAGTDTRYF. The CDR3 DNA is TGTGCCAGCAGCTTGGCGGGAGCTGGCACAGATACGCGGTATTTT.

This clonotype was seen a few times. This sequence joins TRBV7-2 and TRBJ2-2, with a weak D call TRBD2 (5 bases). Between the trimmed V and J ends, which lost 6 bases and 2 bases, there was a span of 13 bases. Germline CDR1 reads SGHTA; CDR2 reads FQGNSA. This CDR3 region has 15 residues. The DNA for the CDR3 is TGTGCCAGCAGTCGGAGACGGGAAAACACCGGGGAGCTGTTTTTT. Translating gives CASSRRRENTGELFF.

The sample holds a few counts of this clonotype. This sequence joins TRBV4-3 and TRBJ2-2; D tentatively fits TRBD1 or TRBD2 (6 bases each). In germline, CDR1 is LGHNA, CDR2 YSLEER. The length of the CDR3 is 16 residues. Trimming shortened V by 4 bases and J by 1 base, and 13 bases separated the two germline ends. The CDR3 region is CASSPEGGQNTGELFF. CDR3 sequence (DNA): TGCGCCAGCAGCCCAGAGGGGGGACAGAACACCGGGGAGCTGTTTTTT.

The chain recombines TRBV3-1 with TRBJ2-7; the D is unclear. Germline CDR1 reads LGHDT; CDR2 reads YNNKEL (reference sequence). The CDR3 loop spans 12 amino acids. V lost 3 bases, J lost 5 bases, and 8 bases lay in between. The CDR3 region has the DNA TGTGCCAGCAGCCAGTCTAGTGACGAGCAGTACTTC. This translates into CASSQSSDEQYF.

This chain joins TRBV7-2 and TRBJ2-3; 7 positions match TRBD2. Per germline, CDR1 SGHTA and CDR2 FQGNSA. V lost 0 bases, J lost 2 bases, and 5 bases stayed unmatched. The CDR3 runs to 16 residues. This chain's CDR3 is CASSLALAATTDTQYF. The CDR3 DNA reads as TGTGCCAGCAGCTTAGCCCTAGCGGCGACCACAGATACGCAGTATTTT.

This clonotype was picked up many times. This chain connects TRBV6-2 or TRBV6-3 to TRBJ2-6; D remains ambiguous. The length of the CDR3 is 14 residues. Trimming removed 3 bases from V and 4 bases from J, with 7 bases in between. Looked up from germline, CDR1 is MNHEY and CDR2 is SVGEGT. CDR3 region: CASSYAAGANVLTF. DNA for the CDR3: TGTGCCAGCAGTTATGCGGCAGGGGCCAACGTCCTGACTTTC.

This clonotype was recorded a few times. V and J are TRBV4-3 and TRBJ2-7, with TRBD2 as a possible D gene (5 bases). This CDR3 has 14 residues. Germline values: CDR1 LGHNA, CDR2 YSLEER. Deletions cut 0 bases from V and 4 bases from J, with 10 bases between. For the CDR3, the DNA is TGCGCCAGCAGCCAAGAGAGGACTGGGTACGAGCAGTACTTC. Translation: CASSQERTGYEQYF.

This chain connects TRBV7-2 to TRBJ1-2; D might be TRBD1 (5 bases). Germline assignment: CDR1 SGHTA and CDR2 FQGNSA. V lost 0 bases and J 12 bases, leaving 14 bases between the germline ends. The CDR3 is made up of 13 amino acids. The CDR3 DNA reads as TGTGCCAGCAGCTTAGCGATCGGCAGGGTGGACACCTTC. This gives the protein CASSLAIGRVDTF.

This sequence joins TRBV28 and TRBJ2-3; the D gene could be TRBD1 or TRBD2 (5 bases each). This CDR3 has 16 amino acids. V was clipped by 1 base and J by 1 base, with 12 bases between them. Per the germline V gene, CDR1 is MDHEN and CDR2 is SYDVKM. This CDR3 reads CASSLSGPGGTDTQYF. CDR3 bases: TGTGCCAGCAGTTTATCGGGGCCCGGGGGCACAGATACGCAGTATTTT.

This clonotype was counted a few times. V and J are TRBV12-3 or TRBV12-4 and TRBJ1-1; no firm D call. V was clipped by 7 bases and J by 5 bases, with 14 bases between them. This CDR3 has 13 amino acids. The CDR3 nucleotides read TGTGCCAGCAACCCCGCCGGAGCGACTGAAGCTTTCTTT. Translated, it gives CASNPAGATEAFF.